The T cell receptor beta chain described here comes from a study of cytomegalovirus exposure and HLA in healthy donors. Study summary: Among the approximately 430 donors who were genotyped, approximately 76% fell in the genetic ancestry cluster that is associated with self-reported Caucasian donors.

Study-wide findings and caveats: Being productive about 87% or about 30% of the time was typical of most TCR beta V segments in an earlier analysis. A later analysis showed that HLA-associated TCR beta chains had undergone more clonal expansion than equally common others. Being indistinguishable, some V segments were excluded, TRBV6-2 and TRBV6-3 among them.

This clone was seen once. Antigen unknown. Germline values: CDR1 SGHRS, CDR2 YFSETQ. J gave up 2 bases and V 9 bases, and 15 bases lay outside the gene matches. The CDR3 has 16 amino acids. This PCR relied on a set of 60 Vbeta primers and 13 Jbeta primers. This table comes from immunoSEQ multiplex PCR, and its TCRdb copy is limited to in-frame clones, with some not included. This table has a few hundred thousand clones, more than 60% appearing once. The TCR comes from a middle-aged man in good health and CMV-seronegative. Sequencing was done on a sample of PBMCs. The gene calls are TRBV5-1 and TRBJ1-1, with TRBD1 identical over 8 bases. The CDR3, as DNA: TGCGCCACGTCCAAGAATACAGGGGGTGTAAACACTGAAGCTTTCTTT. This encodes CATSKNTGGVNTEAFF.